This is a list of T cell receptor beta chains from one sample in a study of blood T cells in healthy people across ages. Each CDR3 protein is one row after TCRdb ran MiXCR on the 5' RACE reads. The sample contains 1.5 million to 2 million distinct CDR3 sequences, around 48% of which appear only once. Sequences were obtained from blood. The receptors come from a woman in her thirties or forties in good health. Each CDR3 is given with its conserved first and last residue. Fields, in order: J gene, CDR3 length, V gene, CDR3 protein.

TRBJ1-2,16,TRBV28,CASSLVSGTPNYGYTF
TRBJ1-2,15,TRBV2,CASSAGQGMGYGYTF
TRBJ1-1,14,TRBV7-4,CASSLTGQRLGAFF
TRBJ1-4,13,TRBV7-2,CATSLGAVEKLFF
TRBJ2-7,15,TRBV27,CASSLVAGQKRPAYF
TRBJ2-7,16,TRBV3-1,CASSQDSRVNSYEQYF
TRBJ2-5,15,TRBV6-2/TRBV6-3,CASSYSPGQQETQYF
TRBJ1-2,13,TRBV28,CATPGTGGGGYTF
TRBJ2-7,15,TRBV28,CASSLSGTGAYEQYF
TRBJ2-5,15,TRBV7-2,CASSPRQGATETQYF
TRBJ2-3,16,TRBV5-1,CASSLAGARSTDTQYF
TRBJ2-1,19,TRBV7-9,CASSSGLAGGSTSYNEQFF
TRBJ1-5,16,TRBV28,CASSSPILRNSQPQHF
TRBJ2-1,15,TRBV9,CASSAGGASNNERFF
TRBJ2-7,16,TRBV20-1,CSARDRGAGGYYEQYF
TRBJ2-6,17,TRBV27,CASSSRTGGDGADVLTF
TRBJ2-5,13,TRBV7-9,CASTDPAQETQYF
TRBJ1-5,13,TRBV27,CATADTAFRPQHF
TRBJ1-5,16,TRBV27,CASSFLGGPTNQPQHF
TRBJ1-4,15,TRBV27,CASSPMTATNEKLFF
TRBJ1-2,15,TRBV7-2,CASSLEPTSGYGYTF
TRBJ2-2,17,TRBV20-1,CSASVVAGGRNTGELFF
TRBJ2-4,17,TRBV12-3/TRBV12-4,CASSRTSGELAKNIQYF
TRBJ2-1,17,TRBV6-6,CASSPTSGGLSYNEQFF
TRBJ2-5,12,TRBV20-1,CSAPGLGETQYF
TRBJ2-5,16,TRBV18,CASSLGQGGLYNEQYF
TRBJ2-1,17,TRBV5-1,CASSLGSGGSFYNEQFF
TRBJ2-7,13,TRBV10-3,CAISPGGGNEQYF
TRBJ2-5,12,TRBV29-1,CSVAGIGETQYF
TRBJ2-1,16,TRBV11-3,CASSTNGVAGLNEQFF
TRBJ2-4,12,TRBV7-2,CASSFMGYKQYF
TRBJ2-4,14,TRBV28,CASSLPRGGDIQYF
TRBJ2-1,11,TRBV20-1,CSSQGFNEQFF
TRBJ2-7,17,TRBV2,CASSLTEPGRSFYEQYF
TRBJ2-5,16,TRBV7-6,CASSLTGGLIQETRYF
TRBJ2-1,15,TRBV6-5,CACTRRTGFGNEQFF
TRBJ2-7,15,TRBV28,CASTYRGRSSYEQYF
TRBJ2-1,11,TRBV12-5,CASGGNNEQFF
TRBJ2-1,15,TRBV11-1,CASSSWTRTYNEQFF
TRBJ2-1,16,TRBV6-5,CASSLGQGGNRGEQFF
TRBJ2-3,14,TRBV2,CASRQTGRRDTQYF
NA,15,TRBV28,CASSLWASGVETQYF
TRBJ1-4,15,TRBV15,CATSRPGQEREKLFF
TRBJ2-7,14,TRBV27,CASSDRGAYTEQYF
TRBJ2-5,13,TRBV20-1,CSAKGTSVETQYF
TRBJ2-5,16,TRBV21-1,CASSKSKGVIQETQYF
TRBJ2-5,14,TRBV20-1,CSARGLEREETQYF
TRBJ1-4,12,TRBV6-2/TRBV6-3,CASGDIFEKLFF
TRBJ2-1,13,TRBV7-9,CASSPVASDEQFF
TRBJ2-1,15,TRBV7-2,CVSSLETSGYNEQFF
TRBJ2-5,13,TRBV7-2,CASSHPLSETQYF
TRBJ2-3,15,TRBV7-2,CASSLHGGEWDTQYF
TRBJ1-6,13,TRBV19,CASRTDRVSPLHF
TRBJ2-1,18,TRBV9,CASSVAPQGTSHLNEQFF
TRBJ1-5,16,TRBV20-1,CSARDRKMGSNQPQHF
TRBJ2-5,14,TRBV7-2,CASSPTNVQETQYF
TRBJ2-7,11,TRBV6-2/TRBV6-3,CASRNGYEQYF